Below, 27 T cell receptor beta chains from the same sample are listed, as sequenced in a study of blood T cells in healthy people across ages. Through a sample-barcoded 5' primer and a J-beta primer mix, a second PCR was run for roughly 6 to 11 cycles. TCRdb ran MiXCR on the 5' RACE reads and lists one entry per CDR3 protein. Counted here are around 800,000 distinct CDR3 sequences, less than 70% occurring once; the ten biggest clones make up about 38%. The sequencing sample was made of blood. These receptors all stem from a man at least 80 years old in good health.

This clonotype is a singleton in its sample. Germline is not matched at one junction end, which may reflect a read error. V usage is TRBV5-1 and J usage is TRBJ2-3; possibly TRBD1 or TRBD2 for D (5 bases each). There are 14 residues in the CDR3. Germline values: CDR1 SGHRS, CDR2 YFSETQ. The CDR3 loop is CAGSQGRDTDTQYF. The CDR3 DNA is TGCGCCGGCAGCCAGGGACGGGACACAGATACGCAGTATTTT.

This clonotype has a handful of counts. This sequence joins TRBV6-2 or TRBV6-3 and TRBJ2-5, with 7 bases identical to TRBD2. The trim removed 5 bases at V and 5 bases at J, leaving 8 bases unmatched. Germline assignment: CDR1 MNHEY and CDR2 SVGEGT. CDR3 length equals 14 residues. The CDR3 region has the DNA TGTGCCAGCAGTAGAGCGGGATTTGAGGAGACCCAGTACTTC. Residues: CASSRAGFEETQYF.

Turning to this clonotype: One end of the junction varies from germline; a read error may be responsible. V is TRBV5-1 and J is TRBJ2-7; 12 bases fit TRBD2. Germline CDR1 reads SGHRS; CDR2 reads YFSETQ. The CDR3 is 15 amino acids. The CDR3 region has the DNA TGCGCCGGCAGCCTGGGACTAGCGGGTTCCTACGAGCAGTACTTC. Translating gives CAGSLGLAGSYEQYF.

This clonotype was seen a handful of times. The chain joins TRBV20-1 to TRBJ1-5; a weak D match, TRBD1 (6 bases). V lost 6 bases and J lost 1, with 19 bases in between. Germline CDR1 and CDR2: DFQATT and SNEGSKA (reference sequence). This CDR3 is 16 amino acids long. This chain's CDR3 is CSAGGRGPSSNQPQHF. CDR3 bases: TGCAGTGCAGGGGGTCGGGGCCCATCGAGCAATCAGCCCCAGCATTTT.

Only a few counts were recorded for this clonotype. V is TRBV10-3 and J is TRBJ2-5, with a weak D call TRBD2 (5 bases). Germline V CDR1 and CDR2: ENHRY, SYGVKD. This CDR3 spans 13 amino acids. V lost 6 bases and J 1 base, leaving 9 bases between the germline ends. The CDR3 loop reads CAIRSGFQETQYF. In DNA form, the CDR3 reads TGTGCCATCAGAAGCGGATTCCAAGAGACCCAGTACTTC.

The rearrangement uses TRBV29-1 and TRBJ2-7; tentative D call: TRBD1 (6 bases). This CDR3 is 12 amino acids long. Trimming removed 2 bases at V and 5 bases at J, with 10 bases between. Germline V gene lookup returns CDR1 SQVTM and CDR2 ANQGSEA. In DNA, the CDR3 is TGCAGCGTTGAACAGGGGTTTGACGAGCAGTACTTC. Protein: CSVEQGFDEQYF.

The chain combines TRBV10-3 with TRBJ2-7, with TRBD1 identical over 9 bases. The germline CDR1 and CDR2 sequences are ENHRY and SYGVKD. V shed 6 bases and J 2 bases; nucleotides not matched to a gene: 8. The CDR3 is 15 amino acids. The DNA for the CDR3 is TGTGCCATCAGCCGCCAGGGACAGGGCCCCTACGAGCAGTACTTC. Protein product: CAISRQGQGPYEQYF.

The gene calls are TRBV6-5 and TRBJ1-2; unclear D gene. The CDR3 loop spans 14 amino acids. Germline CDR1 reads MNHEY; CDR2 reads SVGAGI. V shed 6 bases and J shed 0 bases, with 11 bases lying between them. Here the CDR3 reads CASSPFQTNYGYTF. CDR3 nucleotide sequence: TGTGCCAGCAGCCCCTTTCAGACTAACTATGGCTACACCTTC.

The gene calls are TRBV5-1 and TRBJ2-5; 8 bases match TRBD2. The closer fit of TRBJ2-7 to the DNA end suggests the J call may be wrong. CDR1 and CDR2 from the germline V gene are SGHRS and YFSETQ. CDR3 size: 15 residues. DNA of the CDR3: TGCGCCAGCAGCTGGGACGGGAGGGCCATCGACGAGCAGTACTTC. It yields the protein CASSWDGRAIDEQYF.

V usage is TRBV28 and J usage is TRBJ2-5, with D possibly being TRBD1 or TRBD2 (5 bases each). Judging by the DNA end, TRBJ2-7 fits better; the J call may be wrong. The CDR3 consists of 12 residues. In germline, CDR1 is MDHEN, CDR2 SYDVKM. CDR3 region: CATGRDRGEQYF. CDR3 nucleotides: TGTGCCACAGGCCGGGACCGGGGCGAGCAGTACTTC.

The chain joins TRBV29-1 to TRBJ2-7; 10 bases match TRBD2. The CDR3 runs 14 residues. V shed 3 bases and J 3 bases; nucleotides not matched to a gene: 5. Germline lookup yields CDR1 SQVTM and CDR2 ANQGSEA. CDR3 sequence (DNA): TGCAGCGTTGAGTCTAGCGGGAGAGGCTACGAGCAGTACTTC. Translated, it gives CSVESSGRGYEQYF.

V is TRBV7-2 and J is TRBJ2-1, with 9 positions matching TRBD2. The V segment lost 3 bases and the J segment 0 bases; nucleotides outside the gene matches: 3. Germline CDR1 SGHTA, CDR2 FQGNSA. This CDR3 has 16 amino acids. The CDR3 sequence is CASSFGTSLSYNEQFF. The CDR3 bases are TGTGCCAGCAGCTTCGGGACTAGCCTCTCCTACAATGAGCAGTTCTTC.

The V and J genes are TRBV12-3 or TRBV12-4 and TRBJ2-7, with D maybe TRBD2 (5 bases). CDR3 length equals 14 residues. The V and J ends lost 5 bases and 1 base respectively, with 12 bases between them. This CDR3 reads CASSPQSGSYEQYF. CDR3 DNA: TGTGCCAGCAGTCCTCAGTCGGGATCCTACGAGCAGTACTTC.

The gene calls are TRBV30 and TRBJ2-1; possible D gene TRBD1, 5 bases. V lost 1 base and J lost 6, with 7 bases in between. The CDR3 consists of 12 residues. Looked up from germline, CDR1 is GTSNPN and CDR2 is SVGIG (reference sequence). The DNA of the CDR3 is TGTGCCTGGAGTGGGGGCTCCAATGAGCAGTTCTTC. As protein: CAWSGGSNEQFF.

This clonotype turned up a few times. The chain links TRBV20-1 to TRBJ2-1; TRBD2 matches at 11 bases. Germline V CDR1 and CDR2: DFQATT, SNEGSKA (reference sequence). The CDR3 sequence is 16 residues long. Losses at the gene ends were 0 bases for V and 8 bases for J; bases not matched to a gene: 9. Here the CDR3 DNA reads TGCAGTGCTAGAGATGAGACTAGCGGGATTCGGCATGAGCAGTTCTTC. Encoded protein: CSARDETSGIRHEQFF.

This rearrangement joins TRBV5-1 to TRBJ2-3, with 7 bases lining up with TRBD1. The trim removed 0 bases at V and 14 bases at J, leaving 24 bases unmatched. The germline gives CDR1 SGHRS, CDR2 YFSETQ. This CDR3 contains 18 residues. The chain's CDR3 is CASSLAGTAGTGHRYAYF. The CDR3, as DNA: TGCGCCAGCAGCTTGGCAGGGACAGCAGGAACGGGTCACAGATACGCGTATTTT.

The chain recombines TRBV2 with TRBJ2-7, with 8 bases aligning to TRBD2. This CDR3 is built from 16 residues. V trimming: 8 bases; J trimming: 0 bases; junction bases outside the gene matches: 12. The germline V gene encodes CDR1 SNHLY and CDR2 FYNNEI. CDR3 in DNA: TGTGCCAGCGCTGCTACCGGGGGGGACCTCTCCTACGAGCAGTACTTC. Translation: CASAATGGDLSYEQYF.

The gene calls are TRBV27 and TRBJ2-5, with a weak D call TRBD1 (6 bases). Germline CDR1 and CDR2: MNHEY and SMNVEV (reference sequence). Trimming removed 3 bases at V and 3 bases at J, with 8 bases between. The CDR3 sequence is 13 residues long. The DNA for the CDR3 is TGTGCCAGCAGTTTCCGGACAGAAGAGACCCAGTACTTC. It is translated as CASSFRTEETQYF.

This chain uses TRBV11-2 with TRBJ2-7; 10 bases agree with TRBD2. Trimming cost V 5 bases and J 3 bases; bases outside gene matches: 7. The CDR3 has 15 residues. CDR1 is SGHAT, CDR2 FQNNGV, per germline. The DNA of the CDR3 is TGTGCCAGCAGCCCCATTAGCGGGAGGCTCTACGAGCAGTACTTC. It is translated as CASSPISGRLYEQYF.

The chain combines TRBV6-1 with TRBJ1-5; no definite D call. Germline V CDR1 and CDR2: MNHNS, SASEGT. There are 12 residues in the CDR3. Trimming cost V 6 bases and J 3 bases, with 6 bases left between them. CDR3 nucleotides: TGTGCCAGCAGAGAGCCCAATCAGCCCCAGCATTTT. This codes for CASREPNQPQHF.

About this clonotype: A read error may produce the germline difference seen at one junction end. The chain carries TRBV5-6 and TRBJ2-7; D perhaps matches TRBD2 (6 bases). The J call could be wrong; TRBJ2-5 is a better fit for the DNA end. The CDR3 has 15 amino acids. The germline gives CDR1 SGHDT, CDR2 YYEEEE. CDR3 DNA: TGTGCCAGCAGCTTGAGGACTACGGGGCAAGGGACCCAGTACTTC. The encoded protein is CASSLRTTGQGTQYF.

The genes are TRBV7-2 and TRBJ2-1, with 8 bases matching TRBD2. Trimming at V came to 4 bases and at J to 0 bases, leaving 5 bases not matched to a gene. Germline V gives CDR1 SGHTA, CDR2 FQGNSA. The CDR3 consists of 16 residues. This CDR3 reads CASSSRAGVSYNEQFF. The CDR3 nucleotides are TGTGCCAGCAGCTCCCGAGCGGGAGTCTCCTACAATGAGCAGTTCTTC.

This sequence joins TRBV7-6 and TRBJ2-1; a possible D gene is TRBD2 (6 bases). The CDR3 runs 16 residues. V dropped 2 bases and J dropped 8 bases, with 19 bases sitting between them. CDR1 is SGHVS and CDR2 is FNYEAQ in the germline V gene. The CDR3 region is CASSLYLGTQGDEQFF. The DNA of the CDR3 is TGTGCCAGCAGCTTATATTTAGGGACTCAGGGCGATGAGCAGTTCTTC.

The rearrangement links TRBV7-6 to TRBJ1-2, with D possibly being TRBD1 (5 bases). V lost 5 bases, J lost 0 bases, and 13 bases lay in between. Germline assignment: CDR1 SGHVS and CDR2 FNYEAQ. The CDR3 is 15 amino acids. Written as DNA, the CDR3 is TGTGCCAGCAGCGCCCTGGGACGGTCTAACTATGGCTACACCTTC. It translates to CASSALGRSNYGYTF.

In nucleotides, the CDR3 is TGTGCCAGCAGAAACGGAGAGTCGATAGCGGGAGAGGGTACGCAGTATTTT. Translated: CASRNGESIAGEGTQYF. This chain joins TRBV6-1 and TRBJ2-3; TRBD2 aligns across 9 bases. V was pared by 6 bases and J by 8 bases, with 18 bases of the junction left unmatched. The CDR3 is 17 residues long. Germline CDR1 reads MNHNS; CDR2 reads SASEGT.

CDR3 region: CASSYKVAGGGETQFF. The DNA of the CDR3 is TGTGCCAGCAGTTATAAGGTAGCGGGAGGAGGTGAGACCCAGTTCTTC. The rearrangement links TRBV6-5 to TRBJ2-1; 10 bases map to TRBD2. CDR1 MNHEY and CDR2 SVGAGI come from the germline V gene. This CDR3 is built from 16 residues. V lost 3 bases to trimming and J lost 13 bases; unmatched junction nucleotides: 15.

The rearrangement uses TRBV24-1 and TRBJ2-5; 9 bases agree with TRBD1. The ends lost 4 bases at V and 3 bases at J; junction bases unmatched: 8. Germline V gene data show CDR1 as KGHDR and CDR2 as SFDVKD. CDR3 size: 16 residues. Here the CDR3 reads CATSDRGTGPKETQYF. CDR3 in DNA: TGTGCCACCAGTGACCGCGGGACAGGGCCCAAAGAGACCCAGTACTTC.